Sequencing of this TCR beta chain was carried out in a study of shared clonotypes between healthy human individuals. The germline CDR1 and CDR2 sequences are MNHEY and SVGAGI. With 7 bases clipped from V and 3 bases from J, the junction kept 11 bases outside the gene matches. The CDR3 spans 15 residues. The donor population consisted of healthy HIV-negative adults with no recent acute infections or vaccinations. Here immunoSEQ multiplex PCR was the method, and the copy in TCRdb shows in-frame clones only, minus some. The table has roughly 2.4 million clones, approximately 95% seen once; the top ten hold roughly 0.13%. In the case of this clone: The target antigen is unknown.

Study-wide points: Non-shared clonotypes had lower generation probabilities than those shared by all four donors. Collection of samples was limited to blood; tissue repertoires likely differ. Clonotype sharing among donors, it was expected, would be affected by sequencing depth.

This receptor was taken from a man younger than 35 in good health. Material: naive CD4+ T cells sorted from blood. Subset in this sample: CD45RA+ positively selected. This sequence joins TRBV6-5 and TRBJ2-5, with 7 bases identical to TRBD1. CDR3: CASTINRGGKETQYF. Written as DNA, the CDR3 is TGTGCCAGCACAATAAACAGGGGTGGCAAAGAGACCCAGTACTTC.